The 24 T cell receptor beta chains reported below all come from one sample, sequenced in a study of CD8 T cells in Susac syndrome (dated by TCRdb to about 2019). Libraries were made using the immunoSEQ multiplex PCR assay. RNA was extracted using the RNeasy kit, and roughly 0.5 to 1 ug of the RNA was reverse transcribed with random hexamers. The raw public reads went through TCRdb reprocessing: fastp at Q25, MiXCR clone calling, in-frame beta chains kept. Each CDR3 protein appears once, grouped with its most common genes and DNA. This sample is represented by about 400,000 distinct CDR3 sequences; 75% to 90% of them were singletons. In total, the top ten clones hold about 0.12% of the sample. Sequenced input: CD8+ T cells from PBMCs. The source of these receptors is a human donor with multiple sclerosis.

The chain carries TRBV12-3 or TRBV12-4 and TRBJ2-2, with D perhaps TRBD1 or TRBD2 (5 bases each). The ends were cut back, 3 bases at V and 7 bases at J, with 15 bases in the middle. The CDR3 runs 15 residues. The CDR3 loop is CASSLVQGVVGELFF. The CDR3 nucleotides are TGTGCCAGCAGTTTGGTCCAGGGAGTTGTCGGGGAGCTGTTTTTT.

The chain uses TRBV28 and TRBJ2-7; D not resolved. Between the trimmed V and J ends, which lost 1 base and 5 bases, there was a span of 6 bases. The CDR3 has 12 amino acids. CDR1 and CDR2 from the germline V gene are MDHEN and SYDVKM. The CDR3 DNA sequence: TGTGCCAGCAGTTTATATGTCGACGAGCAGTACTTC. It translates to CASSLYVDEQYF.

The V gene is TRBV7-9, the J gene TRBJ2-7, with 7 nucleotides matching TRBD2. The length of the CDR3 is 14 residues. V was pared by 4 bases and J by 2 bases, with 5 bases of the junction left unmatched. The germline V gene encodes CDR1 SEHNR and CDR2 FQNEAQ (reference sequence). The CDR3 DNA reads as TGTGCCAGCAGCTCCGGGGAGGGCCCCTACGAGCAGTACTTC. Amino acids: CASSSGEGPYEQYF.

The CDR3 DNA follows: TGTGCCAGCACCGTTTGGACTAGCGGGAGATCCTACAATGAGCAGTTCTTC. It yields the protein CASTVWTSGRSYNEQFF. This sequence joins TRBV6-1 and TRBJ2-1; 13 bases map to TRBD2. Germline trimming cut 7 bases from V and 1 base from J; bases unmatched to any gene: 7. CDR3 length equals 17 residues. Per the germline V gene, CDR1 is MNHNS and CDR2 is SASEGT.

The chain recombines TRBV27 with TRBJ2-1; D is perhaps TRBD2 (5 bases). Germline V gene lookup returns CDR1 MNHEY and CDR2 SMNVEV (reference sequence). V dropped 5 bases and J dropped 0 bases, with 14 bases sitting between them. The CDR3 runs 16 residues. CDR3 sequence (DNA): TGTGCCAGCAGTCTGTTAGCGAGCCCCTCCTACAATGAGCAGTTCTTC. Amino acid sequence: CASSLLASPSYNEQFF.

The chain employs TRBV6-5 and TRBJ1-6, with D uncertain. There are 12 residues in the CDR3. V lost 2 bases and J 7 bases, leaving 3 bases between the germline ends. CDR1 and CDR2 (germline): MNHEY, SVGAGI. CDR3: CASSYVNSPLHF. In DNA form, the CDR3 reads TGTGCCAGCAGTTACGTGAATTCACCCCTCCACTTT.

The CDR3 loop reads CSGGNFEDGYTF. CDR3 nucleotide sequence: TGCAGCGGGGGGAATTTCGAGGATGGCTACACCTTC. The gene calls are TRBV29-1 and TRBJ1-2; maybe TRBD1 (5 bases). Germline V gene data show CDR1 as SQVTM and CDR2 as ANQGSEA. With 7 bases removed from V and 6 bases from J, the gap between germline ends came to 15 bases. The CDR3 has 12 amino acids.

The chain uses TRBV5-1 and TRBJ2-1; D is uncertain. Deletions cut 6 bases from V and 0 bases from J, with 16 bases between. The CDR3 has 16 amino acids. The germline V gene encodes CDR1 SGHRS and CDR2 YFSETQ. This chain's CDR3 is CASTPRRTSSYNEQFF. Here the CDR3 DNA reads TGCGCCAGCACCCCACGCCGGACGAGCTCCTACAATGAGCAGTTCTTC.

This clonotype has a single count. This chain links TRBV7-6 with TRBJ2-3, with D possibly being TRBD2 (6 bases). Per the germline V gene, CDR1 is SGHVS and CDR2 is FNYEAQ. V gave up 4 bases and J gave up 1 base, with 9 bases separating them. This CDR3 has 14 amino acids. The CDR3 nucleotides read TGTGCCAGCAGCTATAGCGGTGGCACAGATACGCAGTATTTT. This codes for CASSYSGGTDTQYF.

The chain employs TRBV7-8 and TRBJ1-1, with 7 bases that match TRBD1. The CDR3 loop spans 13 amino acids. Germline CDR1 and CDR2: SGHVS and FQNEAQ. Trimming removed 1 base from V and 12 bases from J; junction bases left unmatched: 8. CDR3 loop: CASSLETGLGSFF. The CDR3 region has the DNA TGTGCCAGCAGCTTAGAGACAGGGTTGGGATCTTTCTTT.

The CDR3 nucleotides read TGCGCCAGCAATCTGGGACAGGGGAACACTGAAGCTTTCTTT. It is translated as CASNLGQGNTEAFF. This rearrangement joins TRBV5-1 to TRBJ1-1; 9 nucleotides match TRBD1. V lost 6 bases and J lost 1; bases outside the gene matches: 4. The CDR3 is 14 residues long. The germline gives CDR1 SGHRS, CDR2 YFSETQ.

The DNA of the CDR3 is TGCGCCAGCAGCCAGGCCAGCAGGGCCACAGATACGCAGTATTTT. Translation: CASSQASRATDTQYF. The gene calls are TRBV4-1 and TRBJ2-3, with D possibly TRBD1 on 5 matching bases. This CDR3 comprises 15 residues. The V gene lost 3 bases and the J gene lost 2 bases, with 12 bases spanning the gap. Germline lookup yields CDR1 MGHRA and CDR2 YSYEKL.

The chain carries TRBV6-6 and TRBJ2-5; TRBD1 might be the D (6 bases). The CDR3 is 15 amino acids. Germline loops: CDR1 MNHNY, CDR2 SVGAGI (reference sequence). Between the trimmed V and J ends, which lost 4 bases and 2 bases, there was a span of 14 bases. CDR3 sequence: CASSSPDRQQETQYF. In DNA, the CDR3 is TGTGCCAGCAGTTCCCCGGACAGACAACAAGAGACCCAGTACTTC.

This chain links TRBV27 with TRBJ2-2, with a weak D call TRBD2 (6 bases). The CDR3 covers 16 residues. Germline loops: CDR1 MNHEY, CDR2 SMNVEV (reference sequence). The V gene lost 11 bases and the J gene lost 6 bases, with 25 bases spanning the gap. The CDR3 is CALQFGEVRRAGELFF. CDR3 in DNA: TGTGCCCTACAGTTTGGAGAAGTGCGGAGGGCCGGGGAGCTGTTTTTT.

The chain recombines TRBV6-2 or TRBV6-3 with TRBJ2-7; D may be TRBD1 (6 bases). This CDR3 has 16 residues. Looked up from germline, CDR1 is MNHEY and CDR2 is SVGEGT. V lost 0 bases to trimming and J lost 4 bases, with 16 bases between them. CDR3 region: CASSYSSLKGEYEQYF. The CDR3 bases are TGTGCCAGCAGTTACTCTTCTCTAAAGGGGGAGTACGAGCAGTACTTC.

V and J are TRBV7-9 and TRBJ2-1; possibly TRBD2 for D (6 bases). The V end lost 5 bases, the J end lost 1 base, and 12 bases lay between the germline ends. CDR3 length: 15 amino acids. CDR1 and CDR2 from the germline V gene are SEHNR and FQNEAQ (reference sequence). CDR3 nucleotides: TGTGCCAGCAGCCCTCCGACTAGTTCCTACAATGAGCAGTTCTTC. This sequence encodes CASSPPTSSYNEQFF. The full variable domain, with the rest looked up from reference TRBV7-9 and TRBJ2-1, is DTGVSQNPRHKITKRGQNVTFRCDPISEHNRLYWYRQTLGQGPEFLTYFQNEAQLEKSRLLSDRFSAERPKGSFSTLEIQRTEQGDSAMYLCASSPPTSSYNEQFFGPGTRLTVL.

The chain links TRBV4-1 to TRBJ1-1; D remains ambiguous. V dropped 1 base and J dropped 8 bases, with 8 bases sitting between them. The CDR3 runs 12 residues. CDR1 and CDR2 (germline): MGHRA, YSYEKL. In nucleotides, the CDR3 is TGCGCCAGCAGCCAAGGGACCCCCGAAGCTTTCTTT. Amino acids: CASSQGTPEAFF.

The genes are TRBV29-1 and TRBJ1-2; TRBD1 agrees at 7 bases. With V trimmed by 0 bases and J by 7 bases, 8 bases remained unmatched. Germline CDR1 is SQVTM and CDR2 is ANQGSEA. CDR3 size: 14 residues. The CDR3, as DNA: TGCAGCGTTGAAGATCCCGACAGGGTTGGTGGCTACACCTTC. This gives the protein CSVEDPDRVGGYTF.

The chain employs TRBV20-1 and TRBJ2-1, with 7 bases matching TRBD2. This CDR3 is 13 amino acids long. Germline CDR1 is DFQATT and CDR2 is SNEGSKA (reference sequence). The V segment lost 5 bases and the J segment 8 bases; nucleotides outside the gene matches: 9. CDR3 sequence (DNA): TGCAGTGCTCCGGGAGGTGCTGTGGATGAGCAGTTCTTC. As protein: CSAPGGAVDEQFF.

V and J are TRBV27 and TRBJ2-6, with 8 bases fitting TRBD1. There are 17 residues in the CDR3. CDR1 and CDR2 (germline): MNHEY, SMNVEV (reference sequence). Trimming took 5 bases from V and 0 from J; bases not matched to a gene: 6. CDR3: CASSPGTGVSGANVLTF. CDR3 coding DNA: TGTGCCAGCAGTCCCGGGACAGGCGTCTCTGGGGCCAACGTCCTGACTTTC.

V and J are TRBV2 and TRBJ2-5, with 7 positions matching TRBD1. The V segment lost 4 bases and the J segment 1 base; nucleotides outside the gene matches: 12. The length of the CDR3 is 17 residues. CDR1 and CDR2 from the germline V gene are SNHLY and FYNNEI. CDR3: CASSGQQGPYLQETQYF. CDR3 nucleotides: TGTGCCAGCAGTGGGCAACAGGGGCCCTACCTCCAAGAGACCCAGTACTTC.

The chain recombines TRBV9 with TRBJ1-5; 8 nucleotides align to TRBD1. The CDR3 spans 15 residues. Germline V gene data show CDR1 as SGDLS and CDR2 as YYNGEE. V gave up 3 bases and J gave up 3 bases; unmatched junction bases: 5. As DNA, the CDR3 is TGTGCCAGCAGCGCCCGGACAGGGTACAATCAGCCCCAGCATTTT. As protein: CASSARTGYNQPQHF.

The chain is built from TRBV9 and TRBJ2-5; D unresolved. The CDR3 runs to 14 residues. V lost 4 bases and J lost 4, with 14 bases in between. CDR1 is SGDLS, CDR2 YYNGEE, per germline. As DNA, the CDR3 is TGTGCCAGCAGCCCTAGTCTTGCGGCAGAGACCCAGTACTTC. Translated: CASSPSLAAETQYF.

The chain is built from TRBV12-3 or TRBV12-4 and TRBJ2-7, with D perhaps TRBD2 (6 bases). The CDR3 totals 15 residues. With 3 bases removed from V and 2 bases from J, the gap between germline ends came to 14 bases. CDR3 protein: CASSFGVAETYEQYF. The CDR3 nucleotides read TGTGCCAGCAGTTTCGGAGTAGCGGAGACCTACGAGCAGTACTTC.